This T cell receptor beta chain was sequenced during a study of control samples from healthy donors and cancer patients (dated by TCRdb to 2019 to 2021). Worth noting for this clone: Its antigen is still unknown. Base qualities are not recorded, but no much larger clone differs from it by a single base.

The germline V gene yields SGHVS for CDR1 and FQNEAQ for CDR2. Relative to germline, V is 5 bases shorter and J is 1 base shorter, with 18 bases between their ends. From cysteine to phenylalanine, the CDR3 is 16 amino acids long. Left in the record is the CDR3 DNA by itself, 48 bases read in frame from the first base. Library generation was performed with the immunoSEQ multiplex PCR assay. TCRdb obtained this table from immuneACCESS and retained in-frame rearrangements with V and J assigned. These tables miss some clones; where compared with another copy, unresolved V genes account for less than half of the shortfall, and the remainder is unexplained. The sample table lists some 120,000 clones, 85% to 95% of them with a count of one. The ten largest clones add up to roughly 0.54% of the sample.

Sequenced material: PBMCs. The V gene is TRBV7-8 and the J gene is TRBJ2-7; the D call is possibly TRBD1 or TRBD2, each sharing 7 bases. The receptor comes from a man at least 80 years old with head and neck cancer. The DNA sequence is as follows: TGTGCCAGCAGCCCAGGGGGGGGGCTTCTATCCTACGAGCAGTACTTC. This yields the protein CASSPGGGLLSYEQYF. The entire variable domain, with the stretches around the CDR3 drawn from the reference TRBV7-8 and TRBJ2-7 proteins, is GAGVSQSPRYKVAKRGQDVALRCDPISGHVSLFWYQQALGQGPEFLTYFQNEAQLDKSGLPSDRFFAERPEGSVSTLKIQRTQQEDSAVYLCASSPGGGLLSYEQYFGPGTRLTVT.